This record concerns one T cell receptor beta chain sequence. Its target is unknown. CDR3 length: 16 residues. CDR1 is MNHNY, CDR2 SVGAGI, per germline (reference sequence). V lost 2 bases to trimming and J lost 4 bases; unmatched junction nucleotides: 7. The data originate from a study of T cell responses to AZD1222 COVID-19 vaccine. Across the study: Investigators merged groups given second doses at roughly 4 or roughly 12 weeks.

Sequenced by immunoSEQ multiplex PCR; TCRdb stores in-frame clones only, minus some. The sample lists 150,000 to 200,000 clones; about nine tenths were seen once. Findings and caveats of the study: Donors, mostly white British, included more females; clonal diversity was possibly underestimated. At 160-218 and 743-854, vaccine-associated CD4 TCRs were dominant, and they spanned spike.

The material sequenced was peripheral blood, taken on day 0 of AZD1222 vaccination. This TCR came from an adult in good health. The genes are TRBV6-6 and TRBJ2-1; 8 bases agree with TRBD1. CDR3 amino acids: CASSYPQGAGYNEQFF. CDR3 nucleotide sequence: TGTGCCAGCAGTTACCCCCAGGGGGCGGGTTACAATGAGCAGTTCTTC.